A single TCR beta chain is shown here with its context. The specificity of this receptor is unknown. Per-base qualities were not stored, and no clone one base away is much larger. Taken from the germline V gene, the CDR1 and CDR2 loops are SGHTA and FQGTGA. V loses 5 bases at its end and J loses 6 bases; junction bases beyond the gene matches: 7. The CDR3 numbers 14 residues from cysteine through phenylalanine. The sequence is cut down to CDR3 DNA, 42 bases in frame from base 1. The sample comes from a study of post-analysis software for immune sequencing data (dated by TCRdb to between 2014 and 2017). Background on the whole study: The recorded disease courses included relapsing-remitting, secondary progressive and progressive-relapsing multiple sclerosis, and some patients had no subtype annotation. The multiple sclerosis patient repertoires were compared with about a dozen previously published healthy control repertoires from donors aged roughly 6 to 27 years. A subset of samples was prepared in parallel using single-end sample barcoding, then pooled and co-amplified after Illumina adapter ligation. Study-level results and caveats: When samples were clustered directly using the F measure, samples prepared in the same batch co-clustered strongly, which prompted a batch-effect correction. Four to six TRBV segments, including TRBV5-6, TRBV5-1 and TRBV20-1, were significantly more frequent in patients than controls. Significantly lower normalized Chao1 diversity was found in multiple sclerosis patients than in controls, suggesting substantial peripheral T-cell clonal expansion. The control group was slightly older than the multiple sclerosis patient group.

To demonstrate the VDJtools post-analysis software, TCR beta repertoires were profiled from the peripheral blood of more than ten young patients with multiple sclerosis. The patients with multiple sclerosis were children and adolescents between about 6 and 15 years of age. Library preparation used PCR. The sequencer was an Illumina HiSeq 2500. To reduce PCR and sequencing biases, unique molecular identifiers were incorporated into the TCR beta cDNA libraries. Approximately 500,000 cDNA molecules were obtained per 1 to 10 million input T cells, so each molecule approximated one T cell. The patient libraries were prepared and sequenced using the same protocol as the earlier healthy control dataset. Within a given batch, samples were prepared together, multiplexed and sequenced on the same HiSeq lane. In the authors' own workflow: MIGEC handled the raw barcoded reads, throwing out single-read molecular identifier groups before consensus assembly and CDR3 extraction. Clonotype tables were post-analysed with VDJtools, normalizing diversity by down-sampling all datasets to the smallest sample size. Repertoire overlap clustering matched CDR3 amino acid but not nucleotide sequences to correct batch-related cross-sample contamination. The public sequencing data were trimmed at Q25 with fastp and processed into clonotypes with MiXCR by TCRdb, which kept only in-frame beta chains. Duplicate CDR3 protein sequences are folded into a single record with the most common DNA and genes. The V and J calls, along with clone size, are taken from TCRdb and not from the paper's own processing. This sample has hundreds of thousands of distinct CDR3 sequences in its table, and approximately 46% of those were observed once. The leading ten clones occupy 9.5% to 13% of the sample.

This sequence was found in a girl aged 10 to 17 with multiple sclerosis. The sample comprised blood. This sequence uses TRBV7-3 and TRBJ2-3, with TRBD2 matching 8 junction bases. The nucleotide sequence is TGTGCCAGCAGCCAAAGCGGGAGTGCGGATACGCAGTATTTT. Its coded protein is CASSQSGSADTQYF.